The clone carrying this T cell receptor (beta chain) occurred many times. Its antigen is as yet unknown. The CDR3 runs to 14 residues. Trimming took 5 bases from V and 4 from J; bases not matched to a gene: 9. Germline CDR1 is DFQATT and CDR2 is SNEGSKA (reference sequence). TCR beta CDR3 regions were amplified from RNA transcripts. HTBI primers drove first-round RT-PCR of the TCR CDR3. One entry per CDR3 protein results from TCRdb running MiXCR on the multiplex PCR reads. This sample has about 290,000 distinct CDR3 sequences, with roughly 13% found just once. This entry is derived from a study of T cells in Graves' hyperthyroidism and ophthalmopathy. Overall study results and limits: In simple terms, a model built on 13 V-J features told ophthalmopathy apart from stable hyperthyroidism.

The rearrangement uses TRBV20-1 and TRBJ2-3, with TRBD2 identical over 7 bases. Source material: blood. This TCR derives from a woman aged 40 to 50 with Graves' hyperthyroidism. CDR3 in amino acids: CSALSPTSPDTQYF. The DNA of the CDR3 is TGCAGTGCTTTATCCCCGACTAGCCCAGATACGCAGTATTTT.